This T cell receptor (beta chain) was captured by sequencing in a study of CD8 T cell repertoires and HIV-1 epitope variants. Study as a whole: Controls were a CMV, EBV and flu peptide pool, Ebola AY9 negative control, and no-peptide well. IL-2, IL-7 and IL-15 were added on days 3 and 7 of roughly 10-day cultures. An uncultured baseline aliquot held 1M T cells. Study-wide results and caveats: Roughly nine antigen-specific TCR beta clonotypes were found; roughly 6 seemed cross-reactive to variants.

Sequenced by immunoSEQ multiplex PCR; TCRdb stores in-frame clones only, minus some. This sample has more than 85,000 clones; 60% to 80% occur once, and the top ten carry 25% to 30%. Note on this clone: Its specificity is not known.

Trimming shortened V by 6 bases and J by 0 bases, and 6 bases separated the two germline ends. The germline V gene encodes CDR1 SGHRS and CDR2 YFSETQ. The CDR3 sequence is 13 residues long. This chain links TRBV5-1 with TRBJ2-2; D remains unclear. Sample: uncultured baseline CD8+ T cells from peripheral blood mononuclear cells (PBMCs). This sequence originates from a male donor with HIV. The CDR3 DNA reads as TGCGCCAGCAACCCTCCGAACACCGGGGAGCTGTTTTTT. Residues: CASNPPNTGELFF.